Listed below are T cell receptor beta chains from one sample, sequenced in a study of blood T cell repertoires in COVID-19. Sequencing was performed with immunoSEQ multiplex PCR; in TCRdb, only in-frame clones are kept and a portion is missing. The sample yields some 120,000 clones, 90% seen once. Sequences were obtained from peripheral blood. All receptors derive from a man aged 50 or older with active COVID-19. CDR3s include the opening cysteine and the closing phenylalanine or tryptophan. Fields, in order: V gene, J gene, D gene, CDR3 DNA, CDR3 protein. The D gene is left open where the match is weak.

v_call: TRBV6-5
j_call: TRBJ2-3
d_call: TRBD1
cdr3_nt: TGTGCCAGCAGTTTCGACGGGACAGGGCTCCCAGATACGCAGTATTTT
cdr3_aa: CASSFDGTGLPDTQYF

v_call: TRBV3-1/TRBV3-2
j_call: TRBJ1-1
d_call: NA
cdr3_nt: TGTGCCAGCAGCCAAACTCCGAGGGACACCTGGCACACTGAAGCTTTCTTT
cdr3_aa: CASSQTPRDTWHTEAFF

v_call: TRBV7-9
j_call: TRBJ2-5
d_call: NA
cdr3_nt: TGTGCCAGCAGCTCGGCCCAGGGGTACCAAGAGACCCAGTACTTC
cdr3_aa: CASSSAQGYQETQYF

v_call: TRBV12-3/TRBV12-4
j_call: TRBJ2-1
d_call: NA
cdr3_nt: TGTGCCAGCAGTTCCGGACAAGGGCAGTTCTTC
cdr3_aa: CASSSGQGQFF

v_call: TRBV19
j_call: TRBJ1-2
d_call: TRBD1
cdr3_nt: TGTGCCAGCTCTTCGGGTCAGGGGGCCTTTGGCTACACCTTC
cdr3_aa: CASSSGQGAFGYTF

v_call: TRBV19
j_call: TRBJ2-5
d_call: TRBD2
cdr3_nt: TGTGCCAGTAGTATAAGCGGGGGGCAAGAGACCCAGTACTTC
cdr3_aa: CASSISGGQETQYF

v_call: TRBV7-3
j_call: TRBJ1-2
d_call: NA
cdr3_nt: TGTGCCAGCAGCCCGGGGAAGGGAGGTATCGATGGCTACACCTTC
cdr3_aa: CASSPGKGGIDGYTF

v_call: TRBV5-8
j_call: TRBJ1-5
d_call: TRBD1
cdr3_nt: TGTGCCAGCATCCTCGGGACAGGCGTCAATCAGCCCCAGCATTTT
cdr3_aa: CASILGTGVNQPQHF

v_call: TRBV21-1
j_call: TRBJ1-2
d_call: NA
cdr3_nt: TGTGCCAGCAGCAAACACGGGGGGAACTATGGCTACACCTTC
cdr3_aa: CASSKHGGNYGYTF

v_call: TRBV6-1
j_call: TRBJ1-2
d_call: NA
cdr3_nt: TGTGCCAGCAGTGATAACTTAAACTATGGCTACACCTTC
cdr3_aa: CASSDNLNYGYTF

v_call: TRBV5-6
j_call: TRBJ2-1
d_call: NA
cdr3_nt: TGTGCCAGCAGAGCCCCCGGGAACGAGCAGTTCTTC
cdr3_aa: CASRAPGNEQFF

v_call: TRBV3-1/TRBV3-2
j_call: TRBJ1-6
d_call: NA
cdr3_nt: TGTGCCAGCAGCCTACAGGGTCGGGGTTCACCCCTCCACTTT
cdr3_aa: CASSLQGRGSPLHF

v_call: TRBV28
j_call: TRBJ2-1
d_call: NA
cdr3_nt: TGTGCCAGCACCGCTGGGAGGGAGCAGTTCTTC
cdr3_aa: CASTAGREQFF

v_call: TRBV7-9
j_call: TRBJ2-3
d_call: TRBD2
cdr3_nt: TGTGCCAGCAGCGCCGGGACTAGCGGGAGAACAGATACGCAGTATTTT
cdr3_aa: CASSAGTSGRTDTQYF